This T cell receptor beta chain was observed in a study of blood T cell repertoires in COVID-19. Study-wide context: Sites in the United States, Italy and Spain provided acute and convalescent COVID-19 samples. The cDNA or gDNA used as material had been derived from T cells, B-cell-depleted T cells, or PBMCs.

There are 13 residues in the CDR3. The germline V gene has CDR1 LGHDT and CDR2 YNNKEL (reference sequence). V shed 5 bases and J 7 bases; nucleotides not matched to a gene: 3. In the source study's methods: Reference gene primer amplification yielded estimated nucleated cell counts. Clones were read by immunoSEQ multiplex PCR, and TCRdb kept only the in-frame ones, dropping some. That table supplies the V and J calls and clone size; D and trimming were determined from the DNA. Seen here are fewer than 180,000 clones, around 85% observed once, and the top ten hold roughly 3.5%. This chain joins TRBV3-1 (or the pseudogene TRBV3-2) and TRBJ1-2; 11 bases are shared with TRBD1. This receptor was identified in a man in his 70s with acute or convalescent COVID-19. Sequenced material: peripheral blood. CDR3 protein: CASSFGTGGGYTF. The CDR3 DNA reads TGTGCCAGCAGCTTCGGGACAGGGGGTGGCTACACCTTC.